The 13 T cell receptor beta chains presented below share a single source sample, sequenced in a study of T-cell memory formation after mild COVID-19. TCRdb reanalysed the 5' RACE reads using MiXCR and keeps one entry per CDR3 protein. The sample includes 450,000 to 650,000 distinct CDR3 sequences, roughly 21% of them seen just once. Sequenced input: PBMCs or a T cell subset sorted from them (not recorded which). Receptors originate from an adult woman who had mild COVID-19 (a few samples of this study predate the infection). Cell type and time point are not known.

The CDR3 DNA sequence: TGTGCCAGTAGTCCCACCGGGACCCACTACAATGAGCAGTTCTTC. Protein sequence: CASSPTGTHYNEQFF. The chain recombines TRBV19 with TRBJ2-1, with D perhaps TRBD1 or TRBD2 (5 bases each). Trimming removed 5 bases at V and 3 bases at J, with 14 bases between. Germline V CDR1 and CDR2: LNHDA, SQIVND (reference sequence). The CDR3 contains 15 residues. The whole variable domain, remainder taken from reference TRBV19 and TRBJ2-1, is DGGITQSPKYLFRKEGQNVTLSCEQNLNHDAMYWYRQDPGQGLRLIYYSQIVNDFQKGDIAEGYSVSREKKESFPLTVTSAQKNPTAFYLCASSPTGTHYNEQFFGPGTRLTVL.

The rearrangement links TRBV5-4 to TRBJ1-1, with 10 bases lining up with TRBD1. Trimming at V came to 4 bases and at J to 3 bases, leaving 15 bases not matched to a gene. Germline CDR1 SGHNT, CDR2 YYREEE (reference sequence). This CDR3 is 18 amino acids long. CDR3 amino acids: CASSPSGQGVFKDTEAFF. The CDR3 DNA sequence: TGTGCCAGCAGCCCCTCAGGACAGGGGGTATTTAAGGACACTGAAGCTTTCTTT.

This clonotype was seen many times. The chain combines TRBV7-3 with TRBJ2-1; D might be TRBD1 (5 bases). This CDR3 has 13 amino acids. Germline V lookup: CDR1 SGHTA, CDR2 FQGTGA. V shed 5 bases and J shed 4 bases, with 9 bases lying between them. The CDR3, as DNA: TGTGCCAGCAGCGCAACAGGATACAATGAGCAGTTCTTC. Translating it yields CASSATGYNEQFF.

V and J are TRBV29-1 and TRBJ1-2; D gene unclear. This CDR3 has 12 amino acids. The V gene's germline CDR1 is SQVTM and CDR2 ANQGSEA. Trimming removed 4 bases from V and 4 bases from J, with 10 bases in between. CDR3 sequence: CSVAPTTYGYTF. CDR3 nucleotide sequence: TGCAGCGTTGCCCCAACGACCTATGGCTACACCTTC.

The chain is built from TRBV12-3 or TRBV12-4 and TRBJ1-5, with 12 bases identical to TRBD1. V was clipped by 5 bases and J by 6 bases; unmatched bases: 5. The CDR3 is made up of 15 amino acids. The CDR3 coding sequence is TGTGCCAGCAGTCTCGGGACAGGGGGCTCTCAGCCCCAGCATTTT. Translating it yields CASSLGTGGSQPQHF.

V usage is TRBV30 and J usage is TRBJ1-4; D is unresolved. CDR1 and CDR2 from the germline V gene are GTSNPN and SVGIG (reference sequence). The CDR3 has 11 amino acids. Deletions cut 0 bases from V and 8 bases from J, with 4 bases between. The CDR3 DNA sequence: TGTGCCTGGAGTGTGGACGAAAAACTGTTTTTT. Translating gives CAWSVDEKLFF.

The CDR3 region is CASSLDSGGGTGIEAFF. CDR3 sequence (DNA): TGTGCCAGCAGCTTAGATTCGGGGGGAGGGACAGGGATTGAAGCTTTCTTT. The chain has TRBV7-2 and TRBJ1-1; TRBD1 agrees at 9 bases. V shed 1 base, J shed 7 bases, and the junction held 13 bases outside the gene matches. Germline-derived CDR1 and CDR2 are SGHTA and FQGNSA. CDR3 size: 17 residues.

This sequence joins TRBV28 and TRBJ1-2; a possible D gene is TRBD1 (6 bases). The CDR3 consists of 13 residues. Germline values: CDR1 MDHEN, CDR2 SYDVKM. Trimming took 5 bases from V and 4 from J, leaving 11 bases between them. CDR3 DNA: TGTGCCAGCAGTAACGGGGGCCTCTATGGCTACACCTTC. It codes for CASSNGGLYGYTF.

This clonotype was counted a few times. The CDR3 sequence: CASSSGLYEAFF. CDR3 nucleotide sequence: TGTGCCAGCAGTTCAGGATTATATGAAGCTTTCTTT. The rearrangement uses TRBV27 and TRBJ1-1; D not resolved. Looked up from germline, CDR1 is MNHEY and CDR2 is SMNVEV (reference sequence). The CDR3 is 12 residues long. Trimming left V 4 bases short and J 7 bases short, with 10 bases between.

The V call is TRBV7-2, the J call TRBJ1-3; 7 nucleotides line up with TRBD1. This CDR3 region has 16 residues. With V trimmed by 1 base and J by 4 bases, 7 bases remained unmatched. Germline V gives CDR1 SGHTA, CDR2 FQGNSA. The CDR3 region has the DNA TGTGCCAGCAGCTTAGATACAGGGGTAGCGGGAAACACCATATATTTT. This codes for CASSLDTGVAGNTIYF.

This rearrangement joins TRBV3-1 to TRBJ2-2; D gene uncertain. CDR3 length: 14 residues. Germline CDR1 is LGHDT and CDR2 is YNNKEL (reference sequence). V was pared by 0 bases and J by 4 bases, with 6 bases between. The CDR3 loop is CASSQEVGTGELFF. The CDR3 coding sequence is TGTGCCAGCAGCCAAGAAGTGGGCACCGGGGAGCTGTTTTTT.

This chain links TRBV7-6 with TRBJ2-7; D is unresolved. This CDR3 is 16 amino acids long. Per the germline V gene, CDR1 is SGHVS and CDR2 is FNYEAQ. Trimming removed 1 base at V and 0 bases at J, with 13 bases between. Written as DNA, the CDR3 is TGTGCCAGCAGCTTAGGAGTCGGGCAGGTCTCCTACGAGCAGTACTTC. Amino acid sequence: CASSLGVGQVSYEQYF.

This clonotype was seen only a few times. The chain uses TRBV5-1 and TRBJ2-4; D remains ambiguous. Germline loops: CDR1 SGHRS, CDR2 YFSETQ. The CDR3 is 14 residues long. V was clipped by 0 bases and J by 8 bases, with 12 bases between them. CDR3 residues: CASSLGVPEDIQYF. The CDR3 DNA reads as TGCGCCAGCAGCTTGGGGGTGCCTGAGGACATTCAGTACTTC. The complete variable domain, with remaining parts taken from reference TRBV5-1 and TRBJ2-4, reads KAGVTQTPRYLIKTRGQQVTLSCSPISGHRSVSWYQQTPGQGLQFLFEYFSETQRNKGNFPGRFSGRQFSNSRSEMNVSTLELGDSALYLCASSLGVPEDIQYFGAGTRLSVL.